These 22 T cell receptor beta chains were sequenced from one sample in a study of tumor and adjacent non-tumor tissue in lung cancer listed by TCRdb under 2018. RNA was extracted from bulk unsorted tissue and checked for quality with a NanoDrop ND-1000 and an Agilent 2100. Library preparation used multiplex PCR. The sequencing machine was an Illumina HiSeq 2500. TCRbeta libraries were constructed through three rounds of nested PCR with primers (Table S4) according to protocols modified from ARM-PCR. In TCRdb, the public reads were trimmed at Q25 with fastp and aligned with MiXCR, with productive beta chains retained. Identical CDR3 proteins give one entry, which carries the most common genes and DNA. Across this sample there are approximately 68,000 distinct CDR3 sequences, with around four fifths seen only once. The ten largest clones add up to approximately 28% of the sample. The sequencing sample was made of lung tumor tissue. These receptors all stem from a man between 60 and 70 years old with non-small cell lung cancer.

The chain joins TRBV6-5 to TRBJ2-7; 7 nucleotides line up with TRBD2. Germline V gene lookup returns CDR1 MNHEY and CDR2 SVGAGI. There are 15 residues in the CDR3. The CDR3 is CVRSYSRRESAEQYF. In DNA, the CDR3 is TGTGTCAGGAGTTATTCGAGGCGGGAGTCGGCCGAGCAGTACTTC.

Regarding this clonotype: A junction boundary mismatches the germline segment, possibly from a read error. The genes are TRBV13 and TRBJ1-5; TRBD1 matches at 7 bases. The CDR3 runs to 14 residues. The germline gives CDR1 PRHDT, CDR2 FYEKMQ (reference sequence). CDR3 sequence: CARSLGQALGEQHF. CDR3 bases: TGTGCCAGAAGCTTAGGACAGGCTCTAGGGGAACAGCATTTT.

For this clonotype: The junction and the germline gene differ at one end; a read error may be behind it. This rearrangement joins TRBV20-1 to TRBJ1-5; D remains unclear. CDR1 and CDR2 (germline): DFQATT, SNEGSKA (reference sequence). CDR3 length: 16 residues. CDR3 bases: TGCAGTGCTAGAGTTTCTAGCGGATCTCAACTCCAGCCGCAGCATTTT. Translating it yields CSARVSSGSQLQPQHF.

For this clonotype: The conserved phenylalanine or tryptophan is not found at the CDR3 terminus, so this likely reflects a read error. The CDR3 DNA reads as TGTAGCGTTGCCATAACTGATGAGCAGTTCTTA. This sequence encodes CSVAITDEQFL. V is TRBV29-1 and J is TRBJ2-1, with D maybe TRBD2 (5 bases). Germline V gene data show CDR1 as SQVTM and CDR2 as ANQGSEA. The CDR3 sequence is 11 residues long.

This clonotype was recorded a few times. This could be a read error, since a much larger clone is one nucleotide away. The chain has TRBV20-1 and TRBJ2-7; D is ambiguous. The CDR3 is made up of 11 amino acids. The V gene's germline CDR1 is DFQATT and CDR2 SNEGSKA (reference sequence). Trimming stripped 3 bases from V and 6 bases from J, with 9 bases between. This CDR3 reads CSARAPFEQYF. CDR3 nucleotides: TGCAGTGCTAGGGCGCCGTTCGAGCAGTACTTC.

Remarks on this clonotype: One end of the junction varies from germline; a read error may be responsible. The chain recombines TRBV20-1 with TRBJ2-1; 11 bases match TRBD2. The CDR3 consists of 15 residues. Germline V CDR1 and CDR2: DFQATT, SNEGSKA (reference sequence). CDR3 amino acids: CSARVGTSGRNEQLF. CDR3 nucleotide sequence: TGCAGTGCTAGAGTCGGGACTAGCGGAAGGAATGAGCAGCTCTTC.

Comments on this clonotype: This may arise from a read error, as a much more abundant clone is one base away. The chain links TRBV20-1 to TRBJ2-5; D ambiguous. The germline gives CDR1 DFQATT, CDR2 SNEGSKA (reference sequence). The CDR3 is 14 residues long. The CDR3 nucleotides read TGCAGTGCCAAGTTTAGGACGCGGCAAGAGACACAGTACTTC. Amino acid sequence: CSAKFRTRQETQYF.

Turning to this clonotype: The germline gene is not matched at one end of the junction; a read error may be the cause. V is TRBV12-3 or TRBV12-4 and J is TRBJ2-1; the match to TRBD2 covers 7 bases. The CDR3 consists of 15 residues. CDR3 sequence reads: CSSSFPQRDHKEQFF. The DNA for the CDR3 is TGTAGCAGCAGTTTCCCTCAGCGGGACCACAAAGAGCAGTTCTTC.

On this clonotype: The germline gene is not matched at one end of the junction; a read error may be the cause. The chain uses TRBV10-3 and TRBJ2-2, with a weak D call TRBD2 (6 bases). This CDR3 has 15 amino acids. Germline V gene lookup returns CDR1 ENHRY and CDR2 SYGVKD. CDR3 sequence reads: CAISTGEGEAGDLFF. DNA for the CDR3: TGTGCCATCAGTACGGGAGAGGGCGAAGCCGGGGATCTGTTTTTT.

The chain has TRBV20-1 and TRBJ2-1; D is unresolved. The CDR3 sequence is 14 residues long. Trimming took 7 bases from V and 10 from J, leaving 23 bases between them. CDR1 and CDR2 (germline): DFQATT, SNEGSKA (reference sequence). CDR3 in amino acids: CSVSPSGLIGEQFF. CDR3 coding DNA: TGCAGTGTTAGTCCCAGTGGGCTAATAGGGGAGCAGTTCTTC.

This clonotype is termed medium-sized. The rearrangement joins TRBV29-1 to TRBJ2-5; TRBD2 is a possible D gene (6 bases). The CDR3 length is 14 residues. V lost 5 bases and J 7 bases, leaving 20 bases between the germline ends. CDR1 SQVTM and CDR2 ANQGSEA come from the germline V gene. This CDR3 is CSVSRRDLGWTQYF. The CDR3 DNA sequence: TGCAGCGTTTCCCGACGGGACTTAGGATGGACCCAGTACTTC.

V usage is TRBV6-2 or TRBV6-3 and J usage is TRBJ1-4; D ambiguous. Germline CDR1 and CDR2: MNHEY and SVGEGT. The CDR3 is 15 amino acids. With 1 base removed from V and 8 bases from J, the gap between germline ends came to 14 bases. The CDR3 DNA reads as TGTGCCAGCAGTTACTTTCAGGATGATGGGGAAAAACTGTTTTTT. Amino acid sequence: CASSYFQDDGEKLFF.

Remarks on this clonotype: In this CDR3 the conserved last residue, phenylalanine or tryptophan, is missing, so a read error is likely. The J gene is TRBJ2-1, the V gene TRBV6-2 or TRBV6-3, with 7 bases identical to TRBD1. The J call is doubtful: the DNA matches TRBJ2-7 better. There are 14 residues in the CDR3. Germline values: CDR1 MNHEY, CDR2 SVGEGT. DNA for the CDR3: TGTGCCAGCAGTAGACAGGGTTCCCACAATGAGCAGTACTGC. It translates to CASSRQGSHNEQYC.

Points on this clonotype: The CDR3 does not close with the conserved phenylalanine or tryptophan, likely indicating a read error. The rearrangement links TRBV20-1 to TRBJ2-7, with 7 nucleotides matching TRBD1. CDR1 is DFQATT, CDR2 SNEGSKA, per germline (reference sequence). With V trimmed by 6 bases and J by 5 bases, 7 bases remained unmatched. The CDR3 covers 12 residues. The CDR3 region has the DNA TGCAGTGCAAGGGACAGACCCGACGAGCAGTACAAC. Protein sequence: CSARDRPDEQYN.

In the case of this clonotype: A clone one base away is much larger, so this may be a read error. V and J are TRBV5-5 and TRBJ1-1; D remains ambiguous. Germline CDR1 and CDR2: SGHKS and YYEKEE (reference sequence). The length of the CDR3 is 16 residues. CDR3 sequence (DNA): TGTGCCAGCAGCCGAGATTCTGGGAGCATGAACACTGAAACTTTCTTT. It specifies CASSRDSGSMNTETFF. The full variable domain, completed using reference TRBV5-5 and TRBJ1-1, is DAGVTQSPTHLIKTRGQQVTLRCSPISGHKSVSWYQQVLGQGPQFIFQYYEKEERGRGNFPDRFSARQFPNYSSELNVNALLLGDSALYLCASSRDSGSMNTETFFGQGTRLTVV.

Regarding this clonotype: One end of the junction is discordant with germline, which a read error may explain. The gene calls are TRBV6-5 and TRBJ1-1; D is possibly TRBD1 (5 bases). This CDR3 spans 15 amino acids. CDR1 and CDR2 from the germline V gene are MNHEY and SVGAGI. Here the CDR3 reads CVSSYSRRGGTETFF. For the CDR3, the DNA is TGTGTCAGCAGTTACTCGAGGAGGGGAGGAACTGAAACTTTCTTT.

The V call is TRBV5-1, the J call TRBJ1-2; 8 nucleotides line up with TRBD1. Trimming took 1 base from V and 4 from J; bases not matched to a gene: 9. This CDR3 contains 16 residues. Germline CDR1 reads SGHRS; CDR2 reads YFSETQ. This CDR3 is CASSLTPTGDGYGYTF. In DNA form, the CDR3 reads TGCGCCAGCAGCTTGACCCCGACAGGGGACGGCTATGGCTACACCTTC. Filled out from reference TRBV5-1 and TRBJ1-2, the complete variable domain reads KAGVTQTPRYLIKTRGQQVTLSCSPISGHRSVSWYQQTPGQGLQFLFEYFSETQRNKGNFPGRFSGRQFSNSRSEMNVSTLELGDSALYLCASSLTPTGDGYGYTFGSGTRLTVV.

As to this clonotype: The junction and the germline gene differ at one end; a read error may be behind it. V and J are TRBV5-1 and TRBJ2-2; 10 nucleotides line up with TRBD2. This CDR3 comprises 16 residues. The germline V gene has CDR1 SGHRS and CDR2 YFSETQ. In DNA form, the CDR3 reads TGCGCCAGCAGCTTGGATAGCGGGAGGCCTAGCGGGGAGCTGTGTTTT. Its translation: CASSLDSGRPSGELCF. The variable domain in full, with the rest retrieved from reference TRBV5-1 and TRBJ2-2, is KAGVTQTPRYLIKTRGQQVTLSCSPISGHRSVSWYQQTPGQGLQFLFEYFSETQRNKGNFPGRFSGRQFSNSRSEMNVSTLELGDSALYLCASSLDSGRPSGELCFGEGSRLTVL.

On this clonotype itself: This CDR3 is missing its conserved last phenylalanine or tryptophan, likely due to a read error. The limits of the CDR3 on the DNA are not certain, so only TCRdb's listed CDR3 is given. The chain joins TRBV20-1 to TRBJ2-6. The CDR3 has 15 amino acids, counting both end residues. The germline V gene encodes CDR1 DFQATT and CDR2 SNEGSKA (reference sequence). This CDR3 reads CCARDPAVGANVLSS.

This clonotype occurred many times. This sequence joins TRBV20-1 and TRBJ1-2, with 7 bases aligning to TRBD1. The V gene end was trimmed by 2 bases and the J gene end by 4 bases; junction bases not matched to a gene: 13. The CDR3 runs to 16 residues. CDR1 DFQATT and CDR2 SNEGSKA come from the germline V gene (reference sequence). The chain's CDR3 is CSARPETGNDPYGYTF. In nucleotides, the CDR3 is TGCAGTGCTAGACCTGAGACAGGGAATGACCCCTATGGCTACACCTTC.

In regard to this clonotype: The junction departs from the called germline gene at one end, perhaps through a read error. J is TRBJ2-7 and V is TRBV20-1; 7 nucleotides agree with TRBD2. There are 15 residues in the CDR3. The germline CDR1 and CDR2 sequences are DFQATT and SNEGSKA (reference sequence). CDR3 nucleotides: TGCAATGCTCTCGGGGGGATAGCGAGCTCCTACGAACAGTACTTC. Amino acids: CNALGGIASSYEQYF.

With regard to this clonotype: The junction departs from germline at one end; a sequencing error may be responsible. The CDR3 sequence is CASTITGNQPQQF. CDR3 nucleotide sequence: TGTGCCAGCACTATCACAGGGAACCAACCCCAGCAATTT. The rearrangement uses TRBV6-1 and TRBJ1-5, with TRBD1 as a possible D gene (6 bases). Germline loops: CDR1 MNHNS, CDR2 SASEGT. The CDR3 has 13 residues.